This T cell receptor beta chain was identified during a study of CD8+ T cells in alopecia areata. The overall study: After 6 to 18 months of tofacitinib, follow-up continued 6 months off drug.

With 7 bases removed from V and 6 bases from J, the gap between germline ends came to 7 bases. In germline, CDR1 is MRHNA, CDR2 SNTAGT. This CDR3 is built from 10 residues. After isolation, RNA underwent reverse transcription to generate cDNA as the sequencing template. Measured with immunoSEQ multiplex PCR; TCRdb has only the in-frame clones, and not every one. The profile shows under 300,000 clones, 67% of them singletons. As to this clone: Its antigen is unidentified.

Both peripheral blood and punch biopsies of lesional scalp skin were obtained from patients who had alopecia areata. The study's findings and limits: Scalp data also include sequences from resident alphabeta T cells of normal skin. More clonal than normal scalp was lesional scalp, particularly alopecia totalis/universalis.

The chain joins TRBV6-4 to TRBJ2-7; D ambiguous. This sample comprised CD4+ T cells sorted from blood, obtained at week 0. The clonotype was recovered from a human donor with alopecia areata. This CDR3 is CASKSREQYF. In DNA form, the CDR3 reads TGTGCCAGCAAATCACGCGAGCAGTACTTC.